The clone carrying this TCR beta chain has a handful of counts. Trimming removed 4 bases from V and 5 bases from J, with 11 bases in between. The CDR3 contains 13 residues. This sample was taken from a study of patients and donors after allogeneic stem cell transplantation. A single record per CDR3 protein comes from TCRdb applying MiXCR to the RT-PCR reads. The sample yields around 200,000 distinct CDR3 sequences, about 37% seen once. The rearrangement joins TRBV12-3 or TRBV12-4 to TRBJ1-1; the D gene is possibly TRBD1 (6 bases). This receptor was taken from a human donor who was either an allogeneic HSCT recipient or a stem cell or donor lymphocyte infusion donor (not recorded which). It is not recorded whose cells these are; they may come from a transplant donor. Sequences were obtained from blood, either unsorted or a sorted T cell fraction (not recorded which). The CDR3 DNA is TGTGCCAGCAGTTGGGGGGCGCAGACTGAAGCTTTCTTT. Translation: CASSWGAQTEAFF.